The 3 T cell receptor beta chains in this list originate from one sample, sequenced in a study of blood T cell repertoires in COVID-19. Assay: immunoSEQ multiplex PCR; the TCRdb copy retains only in-frame clones and omits some. The table has around 250,000 clones, about 84% seen once. The sequenced sample consisted of peripheral blood. The receptors originated from a woman older than 75 with COVID-19, enrolled during active disease.

In its sample, this clone was seen a few times. The rearrangement links TRBV2 to TRBJ1-1; TRBD1 agrees at 8 bases. V dropped 4 bases and J dropped 12; count of bases not matched to a gene: 16. Germline V gene data show CDR1 as SNHLY and CDR2 as FYNNEI. CDR3 length equals 15 residues. The CDR3 sequence: CASSARQLGTGGPFF. The CDR3 DNA follows: TGTGCCAGCAGTGCAAGACAACTCGGGACAGGCGGACCTTTCTTT.

About this clone itself: The identical CDR3 is also encoded by other nucleotide sequences in the sample. The V gene is TRBV3-1 (or the pseudogene TRBV3-2), the J gene TRBJ2-2; 7 bases line up with TRBD1. This CDR3 has 15 amino acids. Per germline, CDR1 LGHDT and CDR2 YNNKEL (reference sequence). V lost 3 bases and J lost 2; bases outside the gene matches: 3. The CDR3 region is CASSQRGGNTGELFF. The CDR3 DNA follows: TGTGCCAGCAGCCAGCGAGGGGGCAACACCGGGGAGCTGTTTTTT.

CDR3 DNA: TGCGCCAGCAGCTTGATACCTACGAACACCGGGGAGCTGTTTTTT. Protein sequence: CASSLIPTNTGELFF. The rearrangement joins TRBV5-1 to TRBJ2-2, with unresolved D. Germline CDR1 SGHRS, CDR2 YFSETQ. With 1 base removed from V and 0 bases from J, the gap between germline ends came to 7 bases. The CDR3 consists of 15 residues.